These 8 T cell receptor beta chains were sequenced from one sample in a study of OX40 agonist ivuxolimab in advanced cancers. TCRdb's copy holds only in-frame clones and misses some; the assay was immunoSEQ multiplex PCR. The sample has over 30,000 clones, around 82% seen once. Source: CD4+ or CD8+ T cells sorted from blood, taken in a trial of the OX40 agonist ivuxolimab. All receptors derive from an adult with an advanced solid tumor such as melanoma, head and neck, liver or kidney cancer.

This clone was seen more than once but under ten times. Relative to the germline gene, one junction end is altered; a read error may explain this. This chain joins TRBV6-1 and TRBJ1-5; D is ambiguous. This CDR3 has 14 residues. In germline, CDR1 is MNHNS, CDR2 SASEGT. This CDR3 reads CASREGGSNQPQHF. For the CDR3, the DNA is TGTGCCAGCAGGGAAGGAGGGAGCAATCAGCCCCAGCATTTT.

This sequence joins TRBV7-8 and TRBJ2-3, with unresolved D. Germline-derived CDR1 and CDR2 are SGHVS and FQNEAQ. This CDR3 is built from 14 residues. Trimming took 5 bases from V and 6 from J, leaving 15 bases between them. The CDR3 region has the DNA TGTGCCAGCAGCGCGAAGACCTCGACGGATACGCAGTATTTT. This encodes CASSAKTSTDTQYF.

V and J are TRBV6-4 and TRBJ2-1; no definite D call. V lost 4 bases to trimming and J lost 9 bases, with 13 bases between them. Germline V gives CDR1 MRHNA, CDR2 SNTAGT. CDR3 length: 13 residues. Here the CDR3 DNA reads TGTGCCAGCAGTGGATCTCAGGAGACTGAGCAGTTCTTC. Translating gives CASSGSQETEQFF.

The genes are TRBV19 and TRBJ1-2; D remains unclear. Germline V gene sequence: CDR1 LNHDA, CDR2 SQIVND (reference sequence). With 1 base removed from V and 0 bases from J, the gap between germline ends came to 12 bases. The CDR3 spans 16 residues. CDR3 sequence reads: CASSIGGRSSNYGYTF. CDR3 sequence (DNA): TGTGCCAGTAGTATAGGAGGTCGCTCGTCTAACTATGGCTACACCTTC.

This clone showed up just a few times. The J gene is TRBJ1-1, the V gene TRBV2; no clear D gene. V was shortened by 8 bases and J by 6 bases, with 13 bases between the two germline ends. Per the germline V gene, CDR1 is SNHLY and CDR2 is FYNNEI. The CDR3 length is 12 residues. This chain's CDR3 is CASSFYGSEAFF. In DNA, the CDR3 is TGTGCCAGCTCTTTTTACGGCTCTGAAGCTTTCTTT.

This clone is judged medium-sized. The CDR3 region is CASSLFDGSNSPLHF. The DNA of the CDR3 is TGTGCCAGCAGCCTCTTCGACGGATCTAATTCACCCCTCCACTTT. The chain couples TRBV5-5 to TRBJ1-6; D gene uncertain. CDR1 and CDR2 (germline): SGHKS, YYEKEE (reference sequence). V shed 4 bases and J shed 6 bases, with 14 bases lying between them. The CDR3 extends over 15 amino acids.

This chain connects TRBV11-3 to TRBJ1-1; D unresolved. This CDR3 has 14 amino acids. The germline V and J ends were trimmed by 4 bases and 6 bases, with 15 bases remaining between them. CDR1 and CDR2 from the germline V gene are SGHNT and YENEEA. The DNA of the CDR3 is TGTGCCAGCAGCTCAACTCTCACTAGCGCTGAAGCTTTCTTT. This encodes CASSSTLTSAEAFF.

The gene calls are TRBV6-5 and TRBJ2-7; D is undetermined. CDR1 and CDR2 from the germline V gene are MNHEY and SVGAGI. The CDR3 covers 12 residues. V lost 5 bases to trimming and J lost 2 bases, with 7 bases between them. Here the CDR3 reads CASSPTTYEQYF. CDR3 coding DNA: TGTGCCAGCAGTCCAACTACCTACGAGCAGTACTTC.